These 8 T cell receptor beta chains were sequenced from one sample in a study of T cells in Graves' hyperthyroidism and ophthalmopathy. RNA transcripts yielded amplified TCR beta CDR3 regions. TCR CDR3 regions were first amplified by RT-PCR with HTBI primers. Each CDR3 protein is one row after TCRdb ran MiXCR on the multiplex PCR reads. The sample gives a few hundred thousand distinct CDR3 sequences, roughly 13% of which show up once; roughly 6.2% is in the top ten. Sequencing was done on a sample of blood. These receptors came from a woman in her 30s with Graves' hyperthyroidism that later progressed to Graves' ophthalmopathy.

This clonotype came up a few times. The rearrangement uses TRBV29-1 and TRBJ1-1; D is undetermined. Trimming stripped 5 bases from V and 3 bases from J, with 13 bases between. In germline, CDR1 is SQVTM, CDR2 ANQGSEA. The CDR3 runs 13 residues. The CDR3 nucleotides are TGCAGCGTTCGGGCGGGGAAGTACACTGAAGCTTTCTTT. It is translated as CSVRAGKYTEAFF.

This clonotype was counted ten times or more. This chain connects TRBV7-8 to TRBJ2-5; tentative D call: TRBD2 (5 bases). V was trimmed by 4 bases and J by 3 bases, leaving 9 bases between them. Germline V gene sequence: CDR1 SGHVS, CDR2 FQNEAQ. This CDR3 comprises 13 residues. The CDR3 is CASSSGLEETQYF. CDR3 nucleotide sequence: TGTGCCAGCAGCTCCGGACTGGAAGAGACCCAGTACTTC.

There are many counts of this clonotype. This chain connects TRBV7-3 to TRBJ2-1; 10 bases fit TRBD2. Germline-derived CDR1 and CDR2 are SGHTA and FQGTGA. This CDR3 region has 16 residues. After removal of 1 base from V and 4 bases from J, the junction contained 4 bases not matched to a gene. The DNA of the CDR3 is TGTGCCAGCAGCTTAAGCCCGACTAGCGGGTACAATGAGCAGTTCTTC. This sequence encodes CASSLSPTSGYNEQFF. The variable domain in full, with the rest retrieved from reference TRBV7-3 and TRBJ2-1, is GAGVSQTPSNKVTEKGKYVELRCDPISGHTALYWYRQSLGQGPEFLIYFQGTGAADDSGLPNDRFFAVRPEGSVSTLKIQRTERGDSAVYLCASSLSPTSGYNEQFFGPGTRLTVL.

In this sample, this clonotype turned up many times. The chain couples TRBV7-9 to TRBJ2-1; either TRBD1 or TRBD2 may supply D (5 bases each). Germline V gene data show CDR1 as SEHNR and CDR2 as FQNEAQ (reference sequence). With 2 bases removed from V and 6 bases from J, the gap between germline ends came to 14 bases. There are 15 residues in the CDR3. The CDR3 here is CASSLSSGRPNEQFF. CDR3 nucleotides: TGTGCCAGCAGCTTATCATCGGGGCGCCCCAATGAGCAGTTCTTC.

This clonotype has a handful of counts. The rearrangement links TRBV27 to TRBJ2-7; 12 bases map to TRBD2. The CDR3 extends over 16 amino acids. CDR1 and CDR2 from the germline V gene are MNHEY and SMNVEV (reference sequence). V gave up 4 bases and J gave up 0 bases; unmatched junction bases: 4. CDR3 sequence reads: CASSSLTSGSSYEQYF. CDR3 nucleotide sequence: TGTGCCAGCAGTTCTCTGACTAGCGGGAGCTCCTACGAGCAGTACTTC.

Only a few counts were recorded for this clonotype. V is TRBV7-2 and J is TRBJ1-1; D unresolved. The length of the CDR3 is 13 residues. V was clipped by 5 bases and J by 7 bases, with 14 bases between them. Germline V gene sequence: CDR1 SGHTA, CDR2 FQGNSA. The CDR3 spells CASSTDPAGEAFF. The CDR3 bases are TGTGCCAGCAGCACAGACCCCGCGGGTGAAGCTTTCTTT.

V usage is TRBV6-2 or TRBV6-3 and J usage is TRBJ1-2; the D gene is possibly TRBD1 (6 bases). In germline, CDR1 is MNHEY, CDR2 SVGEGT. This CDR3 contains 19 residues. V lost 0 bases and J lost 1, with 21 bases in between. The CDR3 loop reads CASSYSRLPWTVYNYGYTF. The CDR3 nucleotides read TGTGCCAGCAGTTACTCGAGGCTGCCTTGGACAGTCTATAACTATGGCTACACCTTC.

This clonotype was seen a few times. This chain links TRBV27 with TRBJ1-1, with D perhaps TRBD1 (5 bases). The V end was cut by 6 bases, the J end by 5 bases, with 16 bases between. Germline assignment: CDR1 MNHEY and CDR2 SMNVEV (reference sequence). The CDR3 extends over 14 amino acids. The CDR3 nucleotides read TGTGCCAGCAGGTCCGCAGGGCTAGGGACTGAAGCTTTCTTT. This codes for CASRSAGLGTEAFF.